This record concerns one TCR beta chain sequence. The data stem from a study of blood T cell repertoires in COVID-19. There are 15 residues in the CDR3. Trimming took 0 bases from V and 1 from J; bases not matched to a gene: 1. CDR1 is MNHEY and CDR2 is SMNVEV in the germline V gene (reference sequence). Measured with immunoSEQ multiplex PCR; TCRdb has only the in-frame clones, and not every one. The profile shows approximately 300,000 clones, roughly 90% of them singletons. Source material: PBMCs or T cells enriched from blood (not recorded which). The TCR was taken from a woman aged 25 to 39 who had been exposed to COVID-19. The chain is built from TRBV27 and TRBJ1-1; 8 bases are a match to TRBD1. CDR3 in amino acids: CASSLSGTGNTEAFF. In DNA, the CDR3 is TGTGCCAGCAGTTTATCGGGGACAGGGAACACTGAAGCTTTCTTT.